Listed here is a single T cell receptor beta chain. Its specificity is not known. The DNA is omitted, as the CDR3 cannot be located on it reliably, and the CDR3 follows TCRdb's listing. This sample was included in a study of identical twins. Study findings and constraints: Cord blood's abundant beta clonotypes had fewer insertions, unlike memory repertoires. With monozygotic twins, out-of-frame TCR alpha sharing exceeded what models estimated. Sharing of beta out-of-frame sequences by twins showed a weaker excess.

A universal primer site arose from template switching, and cDNA bore unique molecular identifiers. MiXCR was run by TCRdb on the 5' RACE reads, yielding one entry per CDR3 protein. The sample contains more than 1.5 million distinct CDR3 sequences, less than 35% of which appear only once. Sequenced: cord blood. The TCR sequence derives from a newborn girl in good health.

CDR3 sequence reads: CSAEEGPPPGRGHFGNGTKETQYF. The V and J genes are TRBV20-1 and TRBJ2-5; TRBD2, the D gene given by the table, was not confirmed from the DNA. CDR1 DFQATT and CDR2 SNEGSKA come from the germline V gene (reference sequence). The CDR3 is 24 residues long, counting both termini.